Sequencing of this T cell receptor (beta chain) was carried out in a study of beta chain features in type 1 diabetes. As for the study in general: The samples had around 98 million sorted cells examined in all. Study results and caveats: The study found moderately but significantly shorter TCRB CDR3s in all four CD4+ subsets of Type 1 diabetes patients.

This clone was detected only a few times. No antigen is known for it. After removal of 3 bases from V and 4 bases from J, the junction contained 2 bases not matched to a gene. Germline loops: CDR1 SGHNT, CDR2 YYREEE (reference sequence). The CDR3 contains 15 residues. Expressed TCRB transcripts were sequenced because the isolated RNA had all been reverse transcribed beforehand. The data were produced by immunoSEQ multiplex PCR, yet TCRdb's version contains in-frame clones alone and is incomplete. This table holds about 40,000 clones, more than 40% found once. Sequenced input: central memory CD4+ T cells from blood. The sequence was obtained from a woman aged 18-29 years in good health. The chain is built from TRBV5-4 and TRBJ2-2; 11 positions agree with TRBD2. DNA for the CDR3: TGTGCCAGCAGCTCCGGGACTAGCGGCACCGGGGAGCTGTTTTTT. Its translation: CASSSGTSGTGELFF.